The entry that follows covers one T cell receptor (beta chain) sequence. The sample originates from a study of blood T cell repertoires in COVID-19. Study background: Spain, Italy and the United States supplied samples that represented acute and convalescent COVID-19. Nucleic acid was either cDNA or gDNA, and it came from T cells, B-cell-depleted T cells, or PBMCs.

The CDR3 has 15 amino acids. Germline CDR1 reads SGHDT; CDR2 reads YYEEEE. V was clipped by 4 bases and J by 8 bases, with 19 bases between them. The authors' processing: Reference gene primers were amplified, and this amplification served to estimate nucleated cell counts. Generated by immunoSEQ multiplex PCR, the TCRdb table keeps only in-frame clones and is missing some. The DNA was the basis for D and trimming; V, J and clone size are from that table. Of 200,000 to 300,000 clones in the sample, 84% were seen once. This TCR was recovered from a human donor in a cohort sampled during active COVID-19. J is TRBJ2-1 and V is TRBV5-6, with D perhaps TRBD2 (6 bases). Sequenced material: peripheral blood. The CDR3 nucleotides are TGTGCCAGCAGCAAGACTAGATCGGCGCGCGATGAGCAGTTCTTC. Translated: CASSKTRSARDEQFF.